One and the same sample provided the 18 T cell receptor beta chains below, sequenced in a study of PD-L1 blockade in urothelial cancer. Produced via immunoSEQ multiplex PCR; TCRdb's table is partial and in-frame only. Of about 93,000 clones listed, nearly 90% are singletons. Time point here: pretreatment peripheral blood. Sequenced material: PBMCs, taken around atezolizumab (anti-PD-L1) treatment. Source of these receptors: a man between 60 and 75 years old with urothelial cancer.

The rearrangement links TRBV11-2 to TRBJ1-1; the match to TRBD1 covers 8 bases. The CDR3 totals 14 residues. Germline loops: CDR1 SGHAT, CDR2 FQNNGV. Germline trimming cut 4 bases from V and 0 bases from J; bases unmatched to any gene: 1. CDR3 sequence (DNA): TGTGCCAGCAGCTCGGACAGGGTGAACACTGAAGCTTTCTTT. Protein product: CASSSDRVNTEAFF.

The chain recombines TRBV2 with TRBJ1-1, with TRBD1 matching 7 bases. The V gene end was trimmed by 4 bases and the J gene end by 7 bases; junction bases not matched to a gene: 12. Germline CDR1 SNHLY, CDR2 FYNNEI. The CDR3 is 15 residues long. DNA of the CDR3: TGTGCCAGCAGTGCCTCCGTCCAGGGGGGAGGTGAAGCTTTCTTT. Protein sequence: CASSASVQGGGEAFF. Drawing the rest from reference TRBV2 and TRBJ1-1, the complete variable domain is EPEVTQTPSHQVTQMGQEVILRCVPISNHLYFYWYRQILGQKVEFLVSFYNNEISEKSEIFDDQFSVERPDGSNFTLKIRSTKLEDSAMYFCASSASVQGGGEAFFGQGTRLTVV.

The chain uses TRBV27 and TRBJ2-5, with 8 positions matching TRBD2. After removal of 5 bases from V and 5 bases from J, the junction contained 10 bases not matched to a gene. The CDR3 is 15 residues long. Germline CDR1 reads MNHEY; CDR2 reads SMNVEV (reference sequence). CDR3 sequence: CASSLPAGGRETQYF. The CDR3 nucleotides read TGTGCCAGCAGTCTTCCGGCGGGGGGCCGGGAGACCCAGTACTTC.

This clone was observed once. The chain employs TRBV6-1 and TRBJ2-1; 7 positions match TRBD2. Trimming at V came to 3 bases and at J to 0 bases, leaving 5 bases not matched to a gene. The length of the CDR3 is 16 residues. Germline V gene lookup returns CDR1 MNHNS and CDR2 SASEGT. The CDR3 coding sequence is TGTGCCAGCAGTGATCCGGCTAGCGGCTCCTACAATGAGCAGTTCTTC. Residues: CASSDPASGSYNEQFF.

The V call is TRBV11-2, the J call TRBJ1-4; 9 bases fit TRBD1. V lost 2 bases and J lost 8; bases outside the gene matches: 3. The germline gives CDR1 SGHAT, CDR2 FQNNGV. CDR3 length: 14 residues. DNA of the CDR3: TGTGCCAGCAGCTTACGACAGGGGGGAGAAAAACTGTTTTTT. This sequence encodes CASSLRQGGEKLFF.

The V gene is TRBV15, the J gene TRBJ2-3, with D possibly matching TRBD1 (5 bases). Looked up from germline, CDR1 is LNHNV and CDR2 is YYDKDF (reference sequence). This CDR3 spans 11 amino acids. Between the trimmed V and J ends, which lost 1 base and 12 bases, there was a span of 8 bases. The CDR3 region has the DNA TGTGCCACCAGCAGAGGGACAAGTCAGTATTTT. As protein: CATSRGTSQYF.

The sample holds one count of this clone. This chain joins TRBV9 and TRBJ1-1, with TRBD1 identical over 7 bases. The germline CDR1 and CDR2 sequences are SGDLS and YYNGEE. V trimming: 0 bases; J trimming: 6 bases; junction bases outside the gene matches: 17. This CDR3 contains 18 residues. The CDR3 loop reads CASSVVPGQSLVGAEAFF. The CDR3 nucleotides read TGTGCCAGCAGCGTAGTTCCGGGACAGAGTCTCGTAGGCGCTGAAGCTTTCTTT. The full variable domain, rest sourced from reference TRBV9 and TRBJ1-1, is DSGVTQTPKHLITATGQRVTLRCSPRSGDLSVYWYQQSLDQGLQFLIQYYNGEERAKGNILERFSAQQFPDLHSELNLSSLELGDSALYFCASSVVPGQSLVGAEAFFGQGTRLTVV.

The chain joins TRBV29-1 to TRBJ2-1, with 8 bases fitting TRBD2. Germline V CDR1 and CDR2: SQVTM, ANQGSEA. The CDR3 loop spans 14 amino acids. Unmatched junction bases numbered 10, after V lost 5 bases and J lost 7 bases. The CDR3 region has the DNA TGCAGCGTTCGGGAGGGCGGCGTAACGAATGAGCAGTTCTTC. Translated, it gives CSVREGGVTNEQFF.

The chain combines TRBV6-5 with TRBJ1-2; TRBD1 matches 10 bases. The germline gives CDR1 MNHEY, CDR2 SVGAGI. V trimming: 6 bases; J trimming: 7 bases; junction bases outside the gene matches: 5. This CDR3 contains 13 residues. The CDR3 is CASRPGQGFGYTF. In DNA, the CDR3 is TGTGCCAGCAGACCGGGACAGGGGTTTGGCTACACCTTC.

This sequence joins TRBV6-6 and TRBJ2-2; 8 bases align to TRBD1. Germline V gene sequence: CDR1 MNHNY, CDR2 SVGAGI (reference sequence). The CDR3 length is 15 residues. The V and J ends lost 8 bases and 5 bases, in that order; junction bases with no gene match: 10. CDR3 residues: CASRITGGLTGELFF. DNA for the CDR3: TGTGCCAGCCGGATAACAGGGGGTCTTACCGGGGAGCTGTTTTTT.

This chain joins TRBV2 and TRBJ2-7; D not certain. From germline, CDR1 is SNHLY and CDR2 FYNNEI. Trimming pared 5 bases from V and 3 bases from J, leaving 8 bases between. There are 12 residues in the CDR3. CDR3 amino acids: CASSSYFYEQYF. The CDR3 region has the DNA TGTGCCAGCAGTTCCTACTTCTACGAGCAGTACTTC.

The chain joins TRBV5-1 to TRBJ2-2; weak D call: TRBD1 (6 bases). Per germline, CDR1 SGHRS and CDR2 YFSETQ. With 0 bases removed from V and 6 bases from J, the gap between germline ends came to 9 bases. The CDR3 is 14 residues long. CDR3 bases: TGCGCCAGCAGCTTGGCAGGGGCGGCCGGGGAGCTGTTTTTT. Residues: CASSLAGAAGELFF.

The J gene is TRBJ2-3, the V gene TRBV28; 9 bases match TRBD1. The V gene's germline CDR1 is MDHEN and CDR2 SYDVKM. Losses at the gene ends were 7 bases for V and 5 bases for J; bases not matched to a gene: 13. This CDR3 comprises 16 residues. CDR3: CASIPAGQGVGDTQYF. CDR3 nucleotides: TGTGCCAGCATACCCGCGGGACAGGGTGTCGGAGATACGCAGTATTTT.

V and J are TRBV9 and TRBJ1-1; tentatively, D is TRBD1 (6 bases). The germline CDR1 and CDR2 sequences are SGDLS and YYNGEE. The V end was cut by 1 base, the J end by 1 base, with 11 bases between. The CDR3 length is 15 residues. CDR3 sequence reads: CASSVLGTPNTEAFF. The DNA for the CDR3 is TGTGCCAGCAGCGTACTCGGGACACCGAACACTGAAGCTTTCTTT.

The chain combines TRBV9 with TRBJ1-2; TRBD1 is a possible D gene (6 bases). With 4 bases removed from V and 8 bases from J, the gap between germline ends came to 12 bases. The CDR3 loop spans 12 amino acids. CDR1 is SGDLS, CDR2 YYNGEE, per germline. For the CDR3, the DNA is TGTGCCAGCAGCATCAGGGGTGCCGGCTACACCTTC. Amino acid sequence: CASSIRGAGYTF.

This clone has a single count. This chain links TRBV9 with TRBJ1-1; TRBD1 matches at 7 bases. Germline assignment: CDR1 SGDLS and CDR2 YYNGEE. The CDR3 sequence is 14 residues long. V lost 4 bases to trimming and J lost 1 base; unmatched junction nucleotides: 4. CDR3 bases: TGTGCCAGCAGCACCACAGGGGAGAACACTGAAGCTTTCTTT. Translated: CASSTTGENTEAFF.

The chain recombines TRBV6-6 with TRBJ2-7; 7 bases are shared with TRBD1. This CDR3 has 13 residues. The germline gives CDR1 MNHNY, CDR2 SVGAGI (reference sequence). V trimming: 8 bases; J trimming: 5 bases; junction bases outside the gene matches: 9. The CDR3 DNA is TGTGCCAGCGGAATAGGGGGACAGAACGAGCAGTACTTC. This codes for CASGIGGQNEQYF.

The chain has TRBV2 and TRBJ2-3; 11 bases are shared with TRBD2. CDR1 is SNHLY, CDR2 FYNNEI, per germline. The CDR3 length is 15 residues. Germline trimming cut 4 bases from V and 2 bases from J; bases unmatched to any gene: 2. The CDR3 sequence: CASSGLAGNTDTQYF. The CDR3 nucleotides are TGTGCCAGCAGTGGACTAGCGGGGAACACAGATACGCAGTATTTT.